This TCR beta chain was documented in a study of T cells in Graves' hyperthyroidism and ophthalmopathy. Background on the study: Before any treatment, at initial diagnosis, peripheral blood was collected.

In germline, CDR1 is MNHNS, CDR2 SASEGT. V was clipped by 6 bases and J by 0 bases, with 9 bases between them. This CDR3 is 13 amino acids long. Researchers amplified the TCR beta CDR3 regions from RNA transcripts. Initially, a first-round RT-PCR of the TCR CDR3 employed the HTBI primer set. TCRdb re-analysed the multiplex PCR reads in MiXCR, keeping a single row per CDR3 protein. This sample has around 500,000 distinct CDR3 sequences, with less than 25% found just once. The source is an older woman with Graves' ophthalmopathy. The V call is TRBV6-1, the J call TRBJ2-7, with D possibly matching TRBD2 (5 bases). Material for sequencing was blood. CDR3 DNA: TGTGCCAGCAGGGACTTCGCCTCCTACGAGCAGTACTTC. It yields the protein CASRDFASYEQYF.